The TCR beta chain described here comes from a study of blood T cells in healthy people across ages. CDR1 is DFQATT, CDR2 SNEGSKA, per germline (reference sequence). The CDR3 loop spans 14 amino acids. The V end lost 3 bases, the J end lost 5 bases, and 13 bases lay between the germline ends. The authors ran a second PCR of about 6 to 11 cycles using a sample-barcoded 5' primer and a J-beta primer mix. TCRdb redid the calling of the 5' RACE reads with MiXCR, one entry per CDR3 protein. This sample has 700,000 to 850,000 distinct CDR3 sequences, with 35% to 40% found just once. Study-wide results and caveats: Donor CMV status was unknown, possibly confounding expanded clonotype changes. The fall in TCR beta diversity per million T cells was roughly linear with age.

Regarding this clonotype: Its specificity is not known.

In each sample, at least 7 million PBMCs were isolated. With each sample, at least 5 micrograms of total RNA were extracted. The receptor was isolated from a man aged 18 to 29 in good health. Sequences were obtained from blood. This chain uses TRBV20-1 with TRBJ2-2; D is ambiguous. Written as DNA, the CDR3 is TGCAGTGCTAGGCCCATGATTCCTACCGGGGAGCTGTTTTTT. Translated, it gives CSARPMIPTGELFF.